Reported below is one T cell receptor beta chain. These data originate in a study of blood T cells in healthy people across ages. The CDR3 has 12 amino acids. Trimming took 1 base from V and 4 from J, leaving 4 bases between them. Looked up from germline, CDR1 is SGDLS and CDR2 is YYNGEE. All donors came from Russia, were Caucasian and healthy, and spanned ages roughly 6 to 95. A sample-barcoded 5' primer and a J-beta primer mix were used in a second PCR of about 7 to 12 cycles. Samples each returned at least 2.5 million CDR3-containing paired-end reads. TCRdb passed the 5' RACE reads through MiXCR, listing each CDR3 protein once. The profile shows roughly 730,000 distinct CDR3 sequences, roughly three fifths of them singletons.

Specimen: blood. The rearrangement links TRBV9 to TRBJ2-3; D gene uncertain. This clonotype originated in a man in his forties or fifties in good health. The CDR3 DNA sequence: TGTGCCAGCAGCGTAAACTCAGATACGCAGTATTTT. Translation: CASSVNSDTQYF.